This T cell receptor beta chain was identified during a study of blood T cells in healthy people across ages. Germline V lookup: CDR1 SGHDT, CDR2 YYEEEE. V dropped 2 bases and J dropped 6 bases, with 12 bases sitting between them. CDR3 length: 13 amino acids. The study, taken as a whole, reports: Leaving the PBMCs unsorted stopped any conclusive comparison of naive versus antigen-experienced cells. Per million T cells, the diversity of TCR beta decreased roughly linearly as age advanced. Estimated diversity that came from one million T cells was considered an underestimate.

The table lists this clonotype with a few counts. Antigen unknown. Together with a sample-barcoded 5' primer, a J-beta primer mix was included in a second PCR lasting about 6 to 11 cycles. From the 5' RACE reads, TCRdb called clonotypes with MiXCR, one entry per CDR3 protein. The sample carries approximately 850,000 distinct CDR3 sequences, approximately 44% recorded once. Each sample yielded at least 6 million isolated PBMCs. This clonotype was sampled from a man in his sixties in good health. The sequencing sample was made of blood. This rearrangement joins TRBV5-6 to TRBJ2-7; D tentatively reads TRBD1 or TRBD2 (5 bases each). CDR3 region: CASSFGTGGEQYF. CDR3 DNA sequence: TGTGCCAGCAGCTTCGGGACCGGCGGCGAGCAGTACTTC.